This T cell receptor beta chain was sequenced during a study of blood T cell repertoires in COVID-19 (dated by TCRdb to 2018 to 2021). Study-wide context: Samples from collaborators originated in the United States, Italy and Spain and spanned both the acute and convalescent phases of COVID-19. The material from the prospective study consisted of cDNA or gDNA derived from T cells, B-cell-depleted T cells, or PBMCs. The dataset comprised deeply sampled blood TCRbeta repertoires from subjects exposed to, actively infected with, or recovered from COVID-19. A freely available public database, intended as a resource for researchers studying the immune response to SARS-CoV-2, is where the repertoires were released. The samples were drawn from two sources: the first 160 participants of the ongoing ImmuneRACE study, and over 950 subjects contributed by 6 global collaborators. Sample metadata almost always included a de-identified subject ID, COVID-19 status, age in years and sex. HLA class I and class II types, where available, came from metadata supplied by the sample provider rather than from assay-based typing. The paper's findings and limits, for the study overall: Clinical and demographic metadata were provided uncurated, with the amount varying by source and participant.

With regard to this clone: The antigen it binds to is not known. No qualities accompany the bases; no much larger clone lies one base away.

In Seattle, one collaborating source enrolled patients while the infection was active and tracked those patients longitudinally over the course of disease. Each collaborating institution followed its own protocols to collect whole blood in K2EDTA tubes. For TCRbeta analysis, collaborator samples were shipped as frozen whole blood, as isolated PBMCs, or as DNA extracted from either sample type. TCRbeta CDR3 regions were amplified from genomic DNA by means of the immunoSEQ Assay, a bias-controlled multiplex PCR. Processing in the source paper ran as follows. Within the assay, amplification of reference gene primers was used to estimate how many nucleated cells each sample contained. To quantify the absolute abundance of each unique TCRbeta CDR3 rearrangement, sequence reads were collapsed and filtered. For each sample, productive Simpson clonality was calculated as the square root of Simpson's diversity index across productive rearrangements. In TCRdb, the immuneACCESS table is reduced to in-frame sequences with V and J assigned. These tables do not hold every clone; where another copy was compared, an unresolved V gene accounts for under half, and the others remain unexplained. V and J calls and clone size come straight from that table; D and trimming were deduced from the DNA. For this sample there are 200,000 to 250,000 clones; more than 80% appear just once. About 7.8% of the sample is taken by the ten largest.

The CDR3 goes from the cysteine to the phenylalanine over 15 residues. CDR3 DNA only is kept here, 45 bases in frame from base 1. V sheds 0 bases and J sheds 0 bases, leaving 8 bases between their ends. According to the germline V gene, CDR1 reads SGHTA and CDR2 reads FQGNSA. This clonotype was sampled from a woman aged 80 or over with COVID-19, enrolled during active disease. The sequenced sample was peripheral blood. The chain couples TRBV7-2 to TRBJ1-2; matching of 5 bases hints at TRBD1 as the D gene. The nucleotides are TGTGCCAGCAGCTTAGCGCGGGGGGCTAACTATGGCTACACCTTC. Its coded protein is CASSLARGANYGYTF.